Below, 28 T cell receptor beta chains from the same sample are listed, as sequenced in a study of blood T cell repertoires in COVID-19. The repertoire was sequenced with immunoSEQ multiplex PCR; TCRdb's copy has only in-frame clones and lacks some. In the table there are 330,000 or so clones, about nine tenths of which are singletons. Specimen: peripheral blood. These receptors were taken from a man aged 25-45 years with COVID-19, enrolled during active disease.

The chain couples TRBV11-2 to TRBJ2-1; the match to TRBD2 covers 10 bases. After removal of 2 bases from V and 4 bases from J, the junction contained 5 bases not matched to a gene. The CDR3 is 16 residues long. Germline CDR1 is SGHAT and CDR2 is FQNNGV. The CDR3 bases are TGTGCCAGCAGCTTACCTAGCGGGAGAAAGTACAATGAGCAGTTCTTC. This sequence encodes CASSLPSGRKYNEQFF.

The V gene is TRBV3-1 (or the pseudogene TRBV3-2), the J gene TRBJ1-3; 7 nucleotides agree with TRBD1. Unmatched junction bases numbered 15, after V lost 4 bases and J lost 0 bases. The CDR3 has 19 residues. CDR1 and CDR2 (germline): LGHDT, YNNKEL (reference sequence). DNA for the CDR3: TGTGCCAGCAGCCGCCCAGGGACAGCCGACCGTAACTCTGGAAACACCATATATTTT. The encoded protein is CASSRPGTADRNSGNTIYF.

Here the CDR3 DNA reads TGTGCCAGCAGCCCAACCTTAACCGGAGGCAGGGGAAACTATGGCTACACCTTC. It yields the protein CASSPTLTGGRGNYGYTF. The V call is TRBV7-3, the J call TRBJ1-2; D is perhaps TRBD1 (6 bases). Trimming cost V 5 bases and J 2 bases, with 24 bases left between them. The CDR3 is 18 amino acids. CDR1 SGHTA and CDR2 FQGTGA come from the germline V gene.

The chain uses TRBV5-6 and TRBJ1-2; TRBD1 aligns across 7 bases. Looked up from germline, CDR1 is SGHDT and CDR2 is YYEEEE. Trimming removed 4 bases from V and 1 base from J; junction bases left unmatched: 4. This CDR3 is 14 amino acids long. The CDR3 loop is CASSAGQFNYGYTF. The CDR3 nucleotides are TGTGCCAGCAGCGCGGGACAGTTTAACTATGGCTACACCTTC.

The chain combines TRBV7-2 with TRBJ2-3; TRBD1 matches 7 bases. After removal of 1 base from V and 2 bases from J, the junction contained 3 bases not matched to a gene. The CDR3 totals 15 residues. Per germline, CDR1 SGHTA and CDR2 FQGNSA. The CDR3 here is CASSLDGTATDTQYF. The CDR3 region has the DNA TGTGCCAGCAGCTTAGATGGGACAGCCACAGATACGCAGTATTTT. The full variable domain, in which reference TRBV7-2 and TRBJ2-3 provide the parts outside the CDR3, is GAGVSQSPSNKVTEKGKDVELRCDPISGHTALYWYRQSLGQGLEFLIYFQGNSAPDKSGLPSDRFSAERTGGSVSTLTIQRTQQEDSAVYLCASSLDGTATDTQYFGPGTRLTVL.

This clone was detected many times. This chain links TRBV4-3 with TRBJ2-2; a weak D match, TRBD2 (6 bases). Germline lookup yields CDR1 LGHNA and CDR2 YSLEER. Deletions cut 1 base from V and 5 bases from J, with 14 bases between. The CDR3 is 16 amino acids. CDR3 bases: TGCGCCAGCAGCCAAGTTTGGGGGGATGTGACCGGGGAGCTGTTTTTT. Residues: CASSQVWGDVTGELFF.

This clone appeared a few times. The rearrangement joins TRBV19 to TRBJ2-1; 14 bases align to TRBD2. CDR1 is LNHDA, CDR2 SQIVND, per germline (reference sequence). The CDR3 is 16 residues long. The V gene end was trimmed by 5 bases and the J gene end by 9 bases; junction bases not matched to a gene: 9. The CDR3 sequence is CASSFRLAGGPGEQFF. The CDR3 DNA reads TGTGCCAGTAGTTTCCGACTAGCGGGAGGGCCCGGTGAGCAGTTCTTC.

This clone was observed a single time. The chain is built from TRBV27 and TRBJ2-2; tentative D call: TRBD2 (6 bases). From germline, CDR1 is MNHEY and CDR2 SMNVEV (reference sequence). This CDR3 region has 17 residues. The V gene lost 0 bases and the J gene lost 3 bases, with 14 bases spanning the gap. CDR3 in DNA: TGTGCCAGCAGTTTATCGTGGCTAGCGCTTGACACCGGGGAGCTGTTTTTT. Its protein is CASSLSWLALDTGELFF.

This chain links TRBV7-2 with TRBJ2-5; TRBD2 agrees at 10 bases. V shed 3 bases and J 5 bases; nucleotides not matched to a gene: 9. Germline V gene sequence: CDR1 SGHTA, CDR2 FQGNSA. This CDR3 spans 16 amino acids. The CDR3 region has the DNA TGTGCCAGCAGCTTCTATCAGCGGGGGGGCCGGGAGACCCAGTACTTC. Its translation is CASSFYQRGGRETQYF.

This chain uses TRBV19 with TRBJ2-5; TRBD2 agrees at 11 bases. The CDR3 is made up of 17 amino acids. Germline V CDR1 and CDR2: LNHDA, SQIVND (reference sequence). J was trimmed by 2 bases and V by 3 bases; bases with no gene match: 8. CDR3 loop: CASSMTSGTWGQETQYF. CDR3 nucleotide sequence: TGTGCCAGTAGTATGACTAGCGGGACTTGGGGACAAGAGACCCAGTACTTC.

V gene TRBV6-5 combines with J gene TRBJ1-1, with TRBD1 matching 7 bases. Losses at the gene ends were 2 bases for V and 4 bases for J; bases not matched to a gene: 10. This CDR3 is built from 16 residues. CDR1 and CDR2 (germline): MNHEY, SVGAGI. The CDR3 protein is CASSYAVTGWGTEAFF. The CDR3 coding sequence is TGTGCCAGCAGTTACGCGGTGACAGGGTGGGGCACTGAAGCTTTCTTT.

The chain couples TRBV19 to TRBJ1-1; 9 bases fit TRBD1. There are 15 residues in the CDR3. CDR1 LNHDA and CDR2 SQIVND come from the germline V gene (reference sequence). The V segment lost 7 bases and the J segment 5 bases; nucleotides outside the gene matches: 11. CDR3 sequence: CASKEQGAVTTEAFF. CDR3 bases: TGTGCCAGTAAAGAACAGGGGGCAGTGACGACTGAAGCTTTCTTT.

This chain connects TRBV6-4 to TRBJ1-2, with D unclear. Trimming removed 6 bases from V and 1 base from J, with 15 bases in between. CDR1 MRHNA and CDR2 SNTAGT come from the germline V gene. This CDR3 is 15 amino acids long. Here the CDR3 reads CASSHAAFNNYGYTF. In nucleotides, the CDR3 is TGTGCCAGCAGCCACGCGGCTTTCAATAACTATGGCTACACCTTC.

CDR3 protein: CASSSPPRRGGSQETQYF. The DNA of the CDR3 is TGTGCCAGCAGCTCCCCGCCAAGGAGGGGGGGCTCCCAAGAGACCCAGTACTTC. The chain links TRBV7-2 to TRBJ2-5; D is perhaps TRBD2 (7 bases). Germline V gives CDR1 SGHTA, CDR2 FQGNSA. The CDR3 covers 18 residues. Trimming removed 4 bases from V and 1 base from J, with 22 bases in between.

The rearrangement uses TRBV11-1 and TRBJ2-3, with 9 nucleotides matching TRBD2. CDR3 length: 16 amino acids. From germline, CDR1 is SGHAT and CDR2 FQDESV (reference sequence). The ends lost 3 bases at V and 2 bases at J; junction bases unmatched: 6. The CDR3, as DNA: TGTGCCAGCAGCTTTTTCGGGACTAGCAACACAGATACGCAGTATTTT. Protein sequence: CASSFFGTSNTDTQYF.

This rearrangement joins TRBV7-2 to TRBJ1-3; D gene unclear. V was trimmed by 1 base and J by 3 bases, leaving 10 bases between them. The CDR3 runs 15 residues. Germline loops: CDR1 SGHTA, CDR2 FQGNSA. The CDR3 loop reads CASSLVDSGGNTIYF. The CDR3, as DNA: TGTGCCAGCAGCTTAGTAGATTCGGGTGGAAACACCATATATTTT.

The rearrangement uses TRBV2 and TRBJ1-2; no firm D call. The germline V gene has CDR1 SNHLY and CDR2 FYNNEI. Trimming pared 3 bases from V and 1 base from J, leaving 6 bases between. CDR3 size: 13 residues. CDR3 coding DNA: TGTGCCAGCAGTGAGCGGGTTAACTATGGCTACACCTTC. It codes for CASSERVNYGYTF.

V is TRBV7-6 and J is TRBJ1-3; no reliable D call. From germline, CDR1 is SGHVS and CDR2 FNYEAQ. V lost 2 bases and J lost 0, with 8 bases in between. The CDR3 spans 15 residues. CDR3 amino acids: CASSLQAPSGNTIYF. The DNA of the CDR3 is TGTGCCAGCAGCTTACAGGCTCCCTCTGGAAACACCATATATTTT.

The chain uses TRBV7-7 and TRBJ2-5; 9 bases align to TRBD1. With V trimmed by 1 base and J by 2 bases, 2 bases remained unmatched. Germline CDR1 and CDR2: SSHAT and FNYEAQ (reference sequence). CDR3 length: 15 amino acids. CDR3 nucleotide sequence: TGTGCCAGCAGCTTAGGCGGGACAGGGCAAGAGACCCAGTACTTC. It encodes CASSLGGTGQETQYF.

V and J are TRBV18 and TRBJ2-1, with TRBD2 matching 10 bases. V was pared by 6 bases and J by 6 bases, with 8 bases of the junction left unmatched. Germline V CDR1 and CDR2: KGHSH, LQKENI. The CDR3 totals 15 residues. CDR3 coding DNA: TGTGCCAGCTCCCGGGCTAGCGGGAGTACCAATGAGCAGTTCTTC. Translated: CASSRASGSTNEQFF.

The chain couples TRBV29-1 to TRBJ2-7; D ambiguous. Trimming pared 6 bases from V and 2 bases from J, leaving 8 bases between. This CDR3 has 11 residues. Germline V gives CDR1 SQVTM, CDR2 ANQGSEA. The CDR3 DNA reads TGCAGCGTGACTGTTGCCTACGAGCAGTACTTC. Encoded protein: CSVTVAYEQYF.

The chain is built from TRBV19 and TRBJ1-4; 8 bases fit TRBD1. Trimming took 5 bases from V and 2 from J; bases not matched to a gene: 16. The germline V gene encodes CDR1 LNHDA and CDR2 SQIVND (reference sequence). This CDR3 spans 19 amino acids. The DNA for the CDR3 is TGTGCCAGTAGTCGAAGGGCAGGGGGCATTGTTTCGACTAATGAAAAACTGTTTTTT. The encoded protein is CASSRRAGGIVSTNEKLFF.

V is TRBV9 and J is TRBJ2-2; D might be TRBD1 (5 bases). The CDR3 consists of 16 residues. V dropped 3 bases and J dropped 8 bases, with 20 bases sitting between them. The germline V gene has CDR1 SGDLS and CDR2 YYNGEE. The CDR3 is CASSALGVGIPGELFF. CDR3 DNA sequence: TGTGCCAGCAGCGCGTTAGGGGTTGGCATCCCGGGGGAGCTGTTTTTT.

The rearrangement joins TRBV27 to TRBJ1-6; D is ambiguous. This CDR3 is built from 12 residues. With 3 bases removed from V and 7 bases from J, the gap between germline ends came to 4 bases. In germline, CDR1 is MNHEY, CDR2 SMNVEV (reference sequence). The CDR3 region has the DNA TGTGCCAGCAGTTTCGTGAATTCACCCCTCCACTTT. Encoded protein: CASSFVNSPLHF.

V and J are TRBV9 and TRBJ2-7, with TRBD1 identical over 7 bases. Trimming removed 4 bases from V and 6 bases from J; junction bases left unmatched: 10. The CDR3 has 14 amino acids. CDR1 and CDR2 (germline): SGDLS, YYNGEE. CDR3 protein: CASSTTGVGVEQYF. The CDR3 nucleotides are TGTGCCAGCAGCACCACAGGGGTCGGGGTCGAGCAGTACTTC.

The rearrangement joins TRBV19 to TRBJ2-2; 9 nucleotides agree with TRBD2. J was trimmed by 6 bases and V by 4 bases; bases with no gene match: 12. The CDR3 runs 17 residues. Germline V lookup: CDR1 LNHDA, CDR2 SQIVND (reference sequence). CDR3 in DNA: TGTGCCAGTAGTAGGGGGACCGGGCTAGCGGGATCCGGGGAGCTGTTTTTT. Protein: CASSRGTGLAGSGELFF.

This rearrangement joins TRBV7-8 to TRBJ1-1; D is ambiguous. Trimming left V 5 bases short and J 11 bases short, with 15 bases between. The CDR3 sequence is 12 residues long. Germline-derived CDR1 and CDR2 are SGHVS and FQNEAQ. This chain's CDR3 is CASSPDFMGAFF. The CDR3 DNA reads TGTGCCAGCAGCCCGGACTTTATGGGGGCTTTCTTT.

This clone came up once. This chain connects TRBV12-3 or TRBV12-4 to TRBJ1-4, with unresolved D. V lost 3 bases, J lost 4 bases, and 6 bases lay in between. The length of the CDR3 is 13 residues. The CDR3 region has the DNA TGTGCCAGCAGTTTCACTGGTAATGAAAAACTGTTTTTT. It yields the protein CASSFTGNEKLFF.